Following are 14 T cell receptor beta chains from one sample sequenced in a study of cytomegalovirus exposure and HLA in healthy donors. Primers: 60 Vbeta forward and 13 Jbeta reverse. TCRdb's table, derived via immunoSEQ multiplex PCR, lists solely in-frame clones and lacks some. This sample lists some 71,000 clones; its ten largest clones have 1.5% to 2%. Sequencing was performed on PBMCs. The receptors here all came from a woman in her 30s in good health and CMV-seronegative.

The genes are TRBV7-2 and TRBJ2-1; D is possibly TRBD2 (6 bases). This CDR3 has 15 residues. V was cut by 7 bases and J by 4 bases, with 17 bases left in between. CDR1 and CDR2 from the germline V gene are SGHTA and FQGNSA. The CDR3 spells CASTRTGTGYNEQFF. The CDR3 nucleotides read TGTGCCAGCACCCGGACCGGGACTGGGTACAATGAGCAGTTCTTC.

As regards this clone: A junction boundary mismatches the germline segment, possibly from a read error. The chain recombines TRBV5-1 with TRBJ2-1, with D hard to call. The CDR3 consists of 14 residues. Per the germline V gene, CDR1 is SGHRS and CDR2 is YFSETQ. The chain's CDR3 is CASSFSFSDNEQFF. CDR3 in DNA: TGCGCCAGCAGCTTCTCCTTCTCCGACAATGAGCAGTTCTTC.

This chain connects TRBV5-4 to TRBJ2-7; D unclear. The CDR3 sequence is 13 residues long. From germline, CDR1 is SGHNT and CDR2 YYREEE (reference sequence). V was cut by 0 bases and J by 4 bases, with 8 bases left in between. The CDR3 loop reads CASSLVTNYEQYF. In DNA form, the CDR3 reads TGTGCCAGCAGCTTGGTAACTAATTACGAGCAGTACTTC.

CDR3 amino acids: CASSLRAFTNYGYTF. DNA for the CDR3: TGTGCCAGCAGCTTGCGAGCGTTTACTAACTATGGCTACACCTTC. The chain joins TRBV5-6 to TRBJ1-2; D gene uncertain. Germline V gene data show CDR1 as SGHDT and CDR2 as YYEEEE. This CDR3 region has 15 residues. The ends were cut back, 1 base at V and 0 bases at J, with 10 bases in the middle.

This sequence joins TRBV2 and TRBJ2-7; D remains ambiguous. V lost 11 bases to trimming and J lost 2 bases, with 13 bases between them. The germline gives CDR1 SNHLY, CDR2 FYNNEI. CDR3 size: 12 residues. CDR3 nucleotides: TGTGCCTCCCAGACTCTACCCTACGAGCAGTACTTC. This codes for CASQTLPYEQYF. Full variable domain (outside the CDR3, taken from reference TRBV2 and TRBJ2-7): EPEVTQTPSHQVTQMGQEVILRCVPISNHLYFYWYRQILGQKVEFLVSFYNNEISEKSEIFDDQFSVERPDGSNFTLKIRSTKLEDSAMYFCASQTLPYEQYFGPGTRLTVT.

V and J are TRBV7-9 and TRBJ1-2; tentatively, D is TRBD1 (6 bases). Germline CDR1 SEHNR, CDR2 FQNEAQ (reference sequence). The CDR3 spans 13 residues. Trimming stripped 1 base from V and 7 bases from J, with 10 bases between. CDR3 DNA sequence: TGTGCCAGCAGCTTAGAACAGGGTGGTGGCTACACCTTC. It yields the protein CASSLEQGGGYTF.

The rearrangement uses TRBV11-2 and TRBJ1-1; 8 bases fit TRBD1. CDR1 and CDR2 from the germline V gene are SGHAT and FQNNGV. The CDR3 contains 17 residues. J gave up 1 base and V 1 base, and 8 bases lay outside the gene matches. CDR3 nucleotides: TGTGCCAGCAGCTTAGTGTATCAGGGGGCAGCGAACACTGAAGCTTTCTTT. The encoded protein is CASSLVYQGAANTEAFF.

V and J are TRBV2 and TRBJ2-1, with D perhaps matching TRBD1 (6 bases). This CDR3 has 15 amino acids. Per the germline V gene, CDR1 is SNHLY and CDR2 is FYNNEI. V was clipped by 7 bases and J by 4 bases, with 17 bases between them. In DNA, the CDR3 is TGTGCCAGCATAAGGGGGACGACGTTATACAATGAGCAGTTCTTC. Translating it yields CASIRGTTLYNEQFF.

J is TRBJ2-7 and V is TRBV7-6, with 10 bases matching TRBD1. Per germline, CDR1 SGHVS and CDR2 FNYEAQ. This CDR3 comprises 13 residues. J was trimmed by 7 bases and V by 1 base; bases with no gene match: 1. The CDR3 region has the DNA TGTGCCAGCAGCTTAGGGGACAGGGGTGAGCAGTACTTC. As protein: CASSLGDRGEQYF.

V gene TRBV5-1 combines with J gene TRBJ2-3; TRBD2 aligns across 7 bases. The V gene end was trimmed by 2 bases and the J gene end by 2 bases; junction bases not matched to a gene: 5. This CDR3 is built from 15 residues. CDR1 and CDR2 from the germline V gene are SGHRS and YFSETQ. CDR3 protein: CASSFSGLLTDTQYF. In nucleotides, the CDR3 is TGCGCCAGCAGCTTTAGCGGGCTCCTCACAGATACGCAGTATTTT.

The chain carries TRBV7-3 and TRBJ1-1, with D unresolved. CDR1 is SGHTA, CDR2 FQGTGA, per germline. Trimming shortened V by 1 base and J by 2 bases, and 5 bases separated the two germline ends. CDR3 length: 13 amino acids. CDR3: CASSLSGNTEAFF. CDR3 nucleotide sequence: TGTGCCAGCAGCTTAAGCGGAAACACTGAAGCTTTCTTT.

The genes are TRBV28 and TRBJ1-5; 7 bases match TRBD1. The trim removed 5 bases at V and 7 bases at J, leaving 2 bases unmatched. CDR1 MDHEN and CDR2 SYDVKM come from the germline V gene. The CDR3 contains 12 residues. The CDR3 here is CASSAGQQPQHF. Written as DNA, the CDR3 is TGTGCCAGCAGTGCGGGACAGCAGCCCCAGCATTTT.

This chain uses TRBV7-2 with TRBJ2-3, with 7 bases lining up with TRBD2. The length of the CDR3 is 16 residues. The trim removed 3 bases at V and 2 bases at J, leaving 8 bases unmatched. Germline values: CDR1 SGHTA, CDR2 FQGNSA. The CDR3 protein is CASSFTGRGITDTQYF. The CDR3 nucleotides are TGTGCCAGCAGCTTCACGGGGAGGGGCATCACAGATACGCAGTATTTT.

The chain recombines TRBV11-1 with TRBJ1-5, with D possibly being TRBD1 (6 bases). This CDR3 comprises 13 residues. Germline CDR1 and CDR2: SGHAT and FQDESV (reference sequence). The V gene lost 3 bases and the J gene lost 4 bases, with 7 bases spanning the gap. CDR3 in amino acids: CASSFTGNQPQHF. Here the CDR3 DNA reads TGTGCCAGCAGCTTCACAGGGAATCAGCCCCAGCATTTT. The full variable domain, completed using reference TRBV11-1 and TRBJ1-5, is EAEVAQSPRYKITEKSQAVAFWCDPISGHATLYWYRQILGQGPELLVQFQDESVVDDSQLPKDRFSAERLKGVDSTLKIQPAELGDSAMYLCASSFTGNQPQHFGDGTRLSIL.